This entry lists 10 T cell receptor beta chains sequenced from one sample in a study of CD8+ T cells in alopecia areata. Pooled cells of cutaneous lymph node origin were sorted on CD4, CD8alpha, NKG2D, NKG2ACE and other markers. RNA was extracted and reverse transcribed into cDNA as the sequencing template. Sequenced by immunoSEQ multiplex PCR; TCRdb stores in-frame clones only, minus some. The sample holds approximately 300,000 clones, and no clone turns up only once. Input material: CD4+ T cells sorted from a lymph node. These receptor sequences come from a C3H/HeJ mouse with alopecia areata. MHC haplotype: H2-k.

This clone has just a few counts. The gene names here belong to mouse. Coverage ceases 3 residues before the CDR3 finishes, and the germline J gene fills in the end. This chain uses TRBV13-2 with TRBJ1-6; 9 nucleotides agree with TRBD1. TRBJ1-6 qualifies as an ORF whose function is uncertain. Germline V gene lookup returns CDR1 NNHNN and CDR2 SYGAGS (reference sequence). The V segment lost 6 bases and the J segment 4 bases; nucleotides outside the gene matches: 5. This CDR3 comprises 15 residues. CDR3 DNA, as far as it was read: TGTGCCAGCGTTCGGACAGGGGATTATAATTCGCCC. It specifies CASVRTGDYNSP. The full CDR3 sequence reads CASVRTGDYNSPLYF.

Concerning this clone itself: The gene symbols are mouse symbols. The CDR3 end falls 4 residues outside the read, so it is completed with the germline J gene. V gene TRBV13-2 combines with J gene TRBJ2-5, with TRBD1 as a possible D gene (6 bases). Germline CDR1 NNHNN, CDR2 SYGAGS (reference sequence). The CDR3 sequence is 12 residues long. This chain's CDR3 is CASGQGKDTQYF. CDR3 DNA, as far as it was read: TGTGCCAGCGGGCAGGGGAAAGAC.

As regards this clone: Gene names are mouse gene names. The read comes to an end 4 residues before the CDR3 does, leaving the germline J gene to fill in the end. The identical CDR3 is also encoded by other nucleotide sequences in the sample. The V call is TRBV1, the J call TRBJ2-1, with TRBD2 matching 10 bases. Germline CDR1 reads NSQYPW; CDR2 reads LRSPGD (reference sequence). The CDR3 has 16 residues. This CDR3 reads CTCSADWGGAGAEQFF. The sequenced CDR3 bases are TGCACCTGCAGTGCAGACTGGGGGGGCGCCGGAGCT. The full variable domain, rest sourced from reference TRBV1 and TRBJ2-1, is VTLLEQNPRWRLVPRGQAVNLRCILKNSQYPWMSWYQQDLQKQLQWLFTLRSPGDKEVKSLPGADYLATRVTDTELRLQVANMSQGRTLYCTCSADWGGAGAEQFFGPGTRLTVL.

Only a few counts were recorded for this clone. The genes are named according to mouse. Read sequence stops 3 residues before the CDR3 end, and the germline J gene provides the missing end. The chain links TRBV5 to TRBJ1-6; D might be TRBD1 (5 bases). TRBJ1-6 is identified as an open reading frame with a role that is uncertain. Per germline, CDR1 LGHNA and CDR2 YNLKQL (reference sequence). Trimming took off 2 bases at V and 5 bases at J, with 7 bases between the two ends. The length of the CDR3 is 14 residues. CDR3 region: CASSQRTNNSPLYF. CDR3 bases read: TGTGCCAGCAGCCAAAGGACAAATAATTCGCCC.

This clone came up a few times. Any gene name here is a mouse gene name. The CDR3 goes on 4 residues after the read ends, and that part is filled in from the germline J gene. Other DNA variants within this sample encode the same CDR3. The chain is built from TRBV31 and TRBJ1-2; tentative D call: TRBD1 (6 bases). V lost 0 bases and J 1 base, leaving 6 bases between the germline ends. The CDR3 has 13 residues. Germline values: CDR1 GKSSPN, CDR2 SITVG. The part of the CDR3 DNA that was read is TGTGCCTGGAGTCTACAGGGAAACTCC. The encoded protein is CAWSLQGNS. The entire CDR3 sequence reads CAWSLQGNSDYTF. Using reference TRBV31 and TRBJ1-2 for the parts outside the CDR3, the full variable domain is AQTIHQWPVAEIKAVGSPLSLGCTIKGKSSPNLYWYWQATGGTLQQLFYSITVGQVESVVQLNLSASRPKDDQFILSTEKLLLSHSGFYLCAWSLQGNSDYTFGSGTRLLVI.

In this sample, this clone turned up many times. Germline and genes here are mouse. The read ends 4 residues before the CDR3 terminus; that terminus is restored from the germline J gene. The chain uses TRBV13-1 and TRBJ1-2; D call uncertain. The CDR3 loop spans 13 amino acids. The V and J ends lost 5 bases and 0 bases respectively, with 8 bases between them. The germline V gene has CDR1 NSHNY and CDR2 SYGAGN. The sequenced CDR3 bases are TGTGCCAGCAGAAAGGGTCCAAACTCC. Encoded protein: CASRKGPNS. The whole CDR3 protein reads CASRKGPNSDYTF.

Comments on this clone: Gene names refer to mouse genes. Read coverage stops 4 residues before the CDR3 terminus; the germline J gene supplies the remainder. The chain couples TRBV19 to TRBJ2-7, with a weak D call TRBD1 (5 bases). Between the trimmed V and J ends, which lost 3 bases and 0 bases, there was a span of 7 bases. Germline CDR1 reads FNHDT; CDR2 reads SITEND (reference sequence). There are 13 residues in the CDR3. The covered CDR3 bases are TGTGCCAGCAGTAGACAGTTCTCCTAT. It yields the protein CASSRQFSY. The entire CDR3 protein is CASSRQFSYEQYF.

A note on this clone: Gene names and germline refer to mouse. The CDR3 end is not reached by the read, which stops 4 residues before it; the germline J gene fills it in. The sample holds other DNA sequences that translate to the same CDR3. This sequence joins TRBV1 and TRBJ2-2, with TRBD2 matching 7 bases. The germline gives CDR1 NSQYPW, CDR2 LRSPGD (reference sequence). There are 14 residues in the CDR3. Unmatched junction bases numbered 1, after V lost 4 bases and J lost 2 bases. The CDR3 bases that were read are TGCACCTGCAGTGAGACTGGGAACACCGGG. This encodes CTCSETGNTG. In full, the CDR3 reads CTCSETGNTGQLYF. The whole variable domain, remainder taken from reference TRBV1 and TRBJ2-2, is VTLLEQNPRWRLVPRGQAVNLRCILKNSQYPWMSWYQQDLQKQLQWLFTLRSPGDKEVKSLPGADYLATRVTDTELRLQVANMSQGRTLYCTCSETGNTGQLYFGEGSKLTVL.

Comments on this clone: A much larger clone sits a single nucleotide away, making a read error possible. Genes and germline are mouse. With the read ending 4 residues before the CDR3 end, the germline J gene is used to fill in that end. Distinct nucleotide sequences in the sample also encode this CDR3. V usage is TRBV13-3 and J usage is TRBJ2-5; tentative D call: TRBD1 (6 bases). The germline CDR1 and CDR2 sequences are NNHDY and SYVADS. CDR3 length: 13 residues. CDR3 residues: CASSDRGRDTQYF. The sequenced part of the CDR3 DNA is TGTGCCAGCAGTGACAGGGGCCGGGAC.

A note on this clone: The gene names given are mouse names. The read terminates 3 residues ahead of where the CDR3 ends, so the germline J gene completes it. The V call is TRBV13-1, the J call TRBJ1-6, with 8 bases that match TRBD1. TRBJ1-6 carries the ORF label, with uncertain function. There are 14 residues in the CDR3. The V gene's germline CDR1 is NSHNY and CDR2 SYGAGN. J was trimmed by 8 bases and V by 5 bases; bases with no gene match: 6. The DNA read from the CDR3 is TGTGCCAGCAGGAGACAGGGGTACGATTCGCCC. Translating it yields CASRRQGYDSP. The entire CDR3 reads CASRRQGYDSPLYF.